This T cell receptor beta chain stems from a study of response to subunit inactivated influenza vaccine. Findings of the study overall: It was suggested by the authors that few new T cells are recruited by each seasonal influenza vaccination.

The CDR3 has 17 residues. Trimming left V 2 bases short and J 7 bases short, with 20 bases between. CDR1 and CDR2 from the germline V gene are MDHEN and SYDVKM. Via MiXCR, TCRdb re-called the RT-PCR reads, giving one row per CDR3 protein. The profile shows 300,000 to 350,000 distinct CDR3 sequences, 22% of them singletons. This clonotype has at least ten counts. The antigen remains unidentified. The sequencing used PBMCs from blood, collected approximately 20 months after vaccination. V usage is TRBV28 and J usage is TRBJ1-4; D is possibly TRBD1 (5 bases). This receptor was taken from a man between 50 and 69 years old who received an inactivated influenza vaccine. The CDR3: CASSLVGTTLSGEKLFF. The CDR3 coding sequence is TGTGCCAGCAGTTTAGTTGGGACCACCTTATCGGGTGAAAAACTGTTTTTT.